Each of the 23 T cell receptor beta chains below was sequenced from the same sample in a study of T-cell memory formation after mild COVID-19. TCRdb re-called the 5' RACE reads with MiXCR, one entry per CDR3 protein. The sample lists hundreds of thousands of distinct CDR3 sequences, about a fifth occurring once. The sequencing sample was made of PBMCs or a T cell subset sorted from them (not recorded which). These receptors came from an adult woman who had mild COVID-19 (a few samples of this study predate the infection). Cell type and time point are not known.

The chain carries TRBV20-1 and TRBJ2-1; 11 nucleotides align to TRBD2. The CDR3 spans 13 residues. V was pared by 6 bases and J by 5 bases, with 3 bases of the junction left unmatched. From germline, CDR1 is DFQATT and CDR2 SNEGSKA (reference sequence). CDR3 sequence: CSAGTSGNNEQFF. CDR3 bases: TGCAGTGCAGGGACTAGCGGAAACAATGAGCAGTTCTTC.

The chain combines TRBV3-1 with TRBJ1-2; the D is unclear. CDR3 length: 15 amino acids. Germline CDR1 LGHDT, CDR2 YNNKEL (reference sequence). Trimming removed 2 bases at V and 6 bases at J, with 16 bases between. DNA for the CDR3: TGTGCCAGCAGCCAATTTGCGGGCTTTCGGGATGGCTACACCTTC. It translates to CASSQFAGFRDGYTF.

The chain combines TRBV7-6 with TRBJ2-7; no definite D call. V lost 1 base to trimming and J lost 0 bases, with 16 bases between them. The CDR3 sequence is 17 residues long. The germline CDR1 and CDR2 sequences are SGHVS and FNYEAQ. The CDR3 sequence is CASSLEMSGWTSYEQYF. CDR3 coding DNA: TGTGCCAGCAGCTTAGAAATGTCAGGCTGGACCTCCTACGAGCAGTACTTC.

This rearrangement joins TRBV3-1 to TRBJ2-7; no clear D. The V end lost 4 bases, the J end lost 9 bases, and 16 bases lay between the germline ends. From germline, CDR1 is LGHDT and CDR2 YNNKEL (reference sequence). This CDR3 has 13 residues. DNA for the CDR3: TGTGCCAGCAGCCGAATCGGCGCAGGTGGGCAGTACTTC. Amino acid sequence: CASSRIGAGGQYF.

The CDR3 reads CSARGYRAANNEQFF. The CDR3 DNA is TGCAGTGCTAGGGGATACAGGGCTGCTAACAATGAGCAGTTCTTC. The chain is built from TRBV20-1 and TRBJ2-1, with D maybe TRBD1 (6 bases). Germline values: CDR1 DFQATT, CDR2 SNEGSKA (reference sequence). Trimming left V 3 bases short and J 5 bases short, with 17 bases between. The CDR3 is made up of 15 amino acids.

The gene calls are TRBV27 and TRBJ1-1, with unresolved D. Germline loops: CDR1 MNHEY, CDR2 SMNVEV (reference sequence). The CDR3 spans 15 residues. Trimming took 0 bases from V and 5 from J, leaving 13 bases between them. CDR3 residues: CASSLSPRAGTEAFF. CDR3 coding DNA: TGTGCCAGCAGTTTATCCCCCCGGGCGGGGACTGAAGCTTTCTTT.

V and J are TRBV20-1 and TRBJ1-6; D ambiguous. The CDR3 covers 15 residues. V lost 6 bases and J 1 base, leaving 13 bases between the germline ends. CDR1 is DFQATT, CDR2 SNEGSKA, per germline (reference sequence). CDR3 region: CSAKEVRSYNSPLHF. The CDR3 DNA sequence: TGCAGTGCAAAAGAGGTGCGGTCCTATAATTCACCCCTCCACTTT.

In this sample, this clonotype turned up a few times. This rearrangement joins TRBV3-1 to TRBJ1-1; D gene ambiguous. V was cut by 1 base and J by 3 bases, with 9 bases left in between. Germline CDR1 is LGHDT and CDR2 is YNNKEL (reference sequence). The CDR3 extends over 14 amino acids. CDR3 amino acids: CASSQVAGYTEAFF. The CDR3 nucleotides read TGTGCCAGCAGCCAAGTGGCGGGTTACACTGAAGCTTTCTTT.

This clonotype was observed once. The chain is built from TRBV24-1 and TRBJ2-5; TRBD2 matches 10 bases. V shed 0 bases and J 5 bases; nucleotides not matched to a gene: 8. The germline V gene encodes CDR1 KGHDR and CDR2 SFDVKD. The CDR3 runs 17 residues. The CDR3 here is CATSDLGLAGVVETQYF. CDR3 nucleotides: TGTGCCACCAGTGATTTGGGGCTAGCGGGAGTTGTGGAGACCCAGTACTTC.

This clonotype was seen a handful of times. This sequence joins TRBV10-3 and TRBJ1-2; 9 bases align to TRBD1. Germline V gives CDR1 ENHRY, CDR2 SYGVKD. Trimming removed 4 bases from V and 6 bases from J; junction bases left unmatched: 6. This CDR3 has 14 residues. The chain's CDR3 is CAISGGQGVDGYTF. CDR3 DNA: TGTGCCATCAGTGGGGGACAGGGCGTCGATGGCTACACCTTC.

This chain uses TRBV10-3 with TRBJ1-1; D not certain. This CDR3 spans 15 amino acids. The V and J ends lost 3 bases and 1 base respectively, with 12 bases between them. Germline CDR1 reads ENHRY; CDR2 reads SYGVKD. Here the CDR3 reads CAISDPGSKNTEAFF. DNA for the CDR3: TGTGCCATCAGTGACCCGGGGAGTAAGAACACTGAAGCTTTCTTT.

This clonotype has a handful of counts. V gene TRBV18 combines with J gene TRBJ2-4; 11 bases match TRBD2. CDR1 and CDR2 from the germline V gene are KGHSH and LQKENI. The CDR3 is 15 residues long. V dropped 6 bases and J dropped 8; count of bases not matched to a gene: 9. CDR3 DNA sequence: TGTGCCAGCTCCCCGACTAGCGGGATGAAAGACATTCAGTACTTC. It codes for CASSPTSGMKDIQYF.

This clonotype has a handful of counts. The chain recombines TRBV7-9 with TRBJ1-3; a possible D gene is TRBD1 (5 bases). Germline CDR1 SEHNR, CDR2 FQNEAQ (reference sequence). CDR3 length equals 18 residues. V gave up 5 bases and J gave up 0 bases, with 20 bases separating them. The CDR3 sequence is CASSRLGALRFSGNTIYF. The DNA of the CDR3 is TGTGCCAGCAGCCGGCTCGGGGCCTTACGGTTCTCTGGAAACACCATATATTTT.

The rearrangement links TRBV12-3 or TRBV12-4 to TRBJ2-3, with TRBD2 matching over 12 bases. J was trimmed by 0 bases and V by 4 bases; bases with no gene match: 2. The length of the CDR3 is 16 residues. The CDR3: CASSSLAGGSTDTQYF. The DNA for the CDR3 is TGTGCCAGCAGTTCCCTAGCGGGAGGGAGCACAGATACGCAGTATTTT.

This chain links TRBV7-3 with TRBJ1-2; 8 nucleotides agree with TRBD1. The V gene's germline CDR1 is SGHTA and CDR2 FQGTGA. The V and J ends lost 2 bases and 8 bases, in that order; junction bases with no gene match: 13. The CDR3 has 16 amino acids. In DNA form, the CDR3 reads TGTGCCAGCAGCTTAGAGGCAGGGGGCGCCCCGGAAGGCTACACCTTC. Translation: CASSLEAGGAPEGYTF. Full variable domain (rest looked up from reference TRBV7-3 and TRBJ1-2): GAGVSQTPSNKVTEKGKYVELRCDPISGHTALYWYRQSLGQGPEFLIYFQGTGAADDSGLPNDRFFAVRPEGSVSTLKIQRTERGDSAVYLCASSLEAGGAPEGYTFGSGTRLTVV.

J is TRBJ1-5 and V is TRBV2; D ambiguous. The CDR3 sequence is 12 residues long. CDR1 SNHLY and CDR2 FYNNEI come from the germline V gene. Trimming shortened V by 3 bases and J by 6 bases, and 6 bases separated the two germline ends. CDR3 nucleotide sequence: TGTGCCAGCAGTGACTTAGGTCAGCCCCAGCATTTT. Its translation: CASSDLGQPQHF.

This clonotype was observed a handful of times. V and J are TRBV25-1 and TRBJ2-1, with a tentative D call TRBD2 (5 bases). CDR1 MGHDK and CDR2 SYGVNS come from the germline V gene. Trimming pared 2 bases from V and 9 bases from J, leaving 11 bases between. The length of the CDR3 is 13 residues. This CDR3 reads CASSEPGVGEQFF. The CDR3, as DNA: TGTGCCAGCAGTGAACCCGGGGTAGGTGAGCAGTTCTTC.

This clonotype appeared a few times. This chain connects TRBV18 to TRBJ2-1; 7 bases line up with TRBD2. CDR1 is KGHSH, CDR2 LQKENI, per germline. V trimming: 1 base; J trimming: 8 bases; junction bases outside the gene matches: 5. The CDR3 has 14 amino acids. The CDR3 is CASSPQTSEYEQFF. The CDR3 DNA follows: TGTGCCAGCTCACCACAAACTAGCGAGTATGAGCAGTTCTTC.

This clonotype was picked up a small number of times. This rearrangement joins TRBV24-1 to TRBJ2-5; no clear D. The CDR3 runs to 13 residues. V was cut by 4 bases and J by 2 bases, with 7 bases left in between. Germline V CDR1 and CDR2: KGHDR, SFDVKD. CDR3 DNA sequence: TGTGCCACCAGTGACATACAGCAAGAGACCCAGTACTTC. This gives the protein CATSDIQQETQYF.

The rearrangement joins TRBV12-3 or TRBV12-4 to TRBJ1-5; D uncertain. Trimming took off 6 bases at V and 3 bases at J, with 12 bases between the two ends. There are 14 residues in the CDR3. The CDR3 sequence: CASRTDGINQPQHF. Written as DNA, the CDR3 is TGTGCCAGCAGGACGGACGGCATCAATCAGCCCCAGCATTTT.

This clonotype has only a few counts. This chain connects TRBV7-9 to TRBJ1-5; 8 bases are shared with TRBD1. The germline V gene encodes CDR1 SEHNR and CDR2 FQNEAQ (reference sequence). Trimming took 5 bases from V and 6 from J; bases not matched to a gene: 6. CDR3 length: 14 residues. CDR3 in DNA: TGTGCCAGCAGCCCGGACAGGGCGGGTCAGCCCCAGCATTTT. Protein product: CASSPDRAGQPQHF.

V usage is TRBV6-2 or TRBV6-3 and J usage is TRBJ2-7, with 10 bases lining up with TRBD1. V gave up 0 bases and J gave up 3 bases; unmatched junction bases: 5. CDR1 and CDR2 from the germline V gene are MNHEY and SVGEGT. The CDR3 has 16 amino acids. In DNA form, the CDR3 reads TGTGCCAGCAGTTACTCAAGGGACAGGGGATTCTACGAGCAGTACTTC. This encodes CASSYSRDRGFYEQYF.

The chain carries TRBV30 and TRBJ2-2, with no clear D. V gave up 7 bases and J gave up 5 bases, with 17 bases separating them. The CDR3 runs to 14 residues. The germline V gene has CDR1 GTSNPN and CDR2 SVGIG (reference sequence). CDR3 sequence reads: CALRSSGQTGELFF. CDR3 sequence (DNA): TGTGCCTTAAGATCCTCGGGTCAGACCGGGGAGCTGTTTTTT.